Each of the 26 T cell receptor beta chains below was sequenced from the same sample in a study of T cells in tumors after PD-1 blockade. The repertoire was sequenced with immunoSEQ multiplex PCR; TCRdb's copy has only in-frame clones and lacks some. The table lists approximately 1,500 clones, 65% to 70% of them singletons. Sequencing was performed on tumor tissue, taken before anti-PD-1 treatment. The receptors were sampled from a human donor with cutaneous squamous cell carcinoma.

The gene calls are TRBV19 and TRBJ2-3, with 9 bases lining up with TRBD2. Germline-derived CDR1 and CDR2 are LNHDA and SQIVND (reference sequence). The length of the CDR3 is 14 residues. V was pared by 5 bases and J by 6 bases, with 6 bases of the junction left unmatched. The CDR3 DNA is TGTGCCAGTAGTCCGCGGGAGGGCGCGGATACGCAGTATTTT. Its protein is CASSPREGADTQYF.

V is TRBV19 and J is TRBJ1-4, with 7 positions matching TRBD1. V gave up 7 bases and J gave up 6 bases; unmatched junction bases: 14. The CDR3 spans 16 residues. Germline lookup yields CDR1 LNHDA and CDR2 SQIVND (reference sequence). The CDR3 loop is CASTSRGGTEDEKLFF. CDR3 sequence (DNA): TGTGCCAGTACATCCCGCGGCGGGACAGAGGATGAAAAACTGTTTTTT.

In DNA form, the CDR3 reads TGCAGCTGGTCTGGGGGCCTCGGACAAGAGACCCAGTACTTC. It translates to CSWSGGLGQETQYF. The rearrangement joins TRBV29-1 to TRBJ2-5; D is possibly TRBD1 (6 bases). The CDR3 length is 14 residues. Germline loops: CDR1 SQVTM, CDR2 ANQGSEA. Between the trimmed V and J ends, which lost 8 bases and 2 bases, there was a span of 18 bases.

J is TRBJ1-1 and V is TRBV7-8; a weak D match, TRBD1 (5 bases). The CDR3 loop spans 15 amino acids. V lost 5 bases and J lost 3, with 16 bases in between. CDR1 is SGHVS, CDR2 FQNEAQ, per germline. Written as DNA, the CDR3 is TGTGCCAGCAGCCCGTCTCAGTCAGGGTACACTGAAGCTTTCTTT. This codes for CASSPSQSGYTEAFF.

This clone was seen more than once but under ten times. This rearrangement joins TRBV24-1 to TRBJ2-1; 8 bases agree with TRBD1. This CDR3 spans 14 amino acids. V dropped 4 bases and J dropped 9; count of bases not matched to a gene: 7. Germline V CDR1 and CDR2: KGHDR, SFDVKD. The CDR3 bases are TGTGCCACCAGTGACCGGACAGGGAGTTCTGAGCAGTTCTTC. Protein: CATSDRTGSSEQFF.

V is TRBV7-8 and J is TRBJ1-3, with a tentative D call TRBD1 (6 bases). Germline V lookup: CDR1 SGHVS, CDR2 FQNEAQ. Trimming stripped 6 bases from V and 1 base from J, with 10 bases between. This CDR3 spans 14 amino acids. CDR3 nucleotides: TGTGCCAGCAGTGAGGGGGGATCTGGAAACACCATATATTTT. Amino acids: CASSEGGSGNTIYF.

Of note for this clone: At the DNA level, this CDR3 is encoded by other sequences in the same sample as well. The CDR3 region has the DNA TGTGCCAGTAGTATAGGAGGGTACACTGAAGCTTTCTTT. The encoded protein is CASSIGGYTEAFF. V is TRBV19 and J is TRBJ1-1; D not resolved. V lost 1 base and J 3 bases, leaving 6 bases between the germline ends. This CDR3 has 13 amino acids. The germline gives CDR1 LNHDA, CDR2 SQIVND (reference sequence).

The chain employs TRBV13 and TRBJ1-4; 9 bases are shared with TRBD1. The CDR3 runs 14 residues. The J segment lost 8 bases and the V segment lost 3 bases, leaving 4 bases of the junction unmatched. Germline CDR1 is PRHDT and CDR2 is FYEKMQ (reference sequence). The CDR3 loop is CASSLGQGGEKLFF. The CDR3 nucleotides read TGTGCCAGCAGCTTGGGACAGGGAGGGGAAAAACTGTTTTTT.

The CDR3 coding sequence is TGTGCCAGCAGCCGGACGGCGGCTGGAAACACCATATATTTT. Translated, it gives CASSRTAAGNTIYF. V usage is TRBV2 and J usage is TRBJ1-3; D unclear. The CDR3 is 14 residues long. The ends were cut back, 6 bases at V and 2 bases at J, with 11 bases in the middle. CDR1 SNHLY and CDR2 FYNNEI come from the germline V gene.

This clone qualifies as large. V and J are TRBV7-8 and TRBJ2-3, with TRBD2 identical over 7 bases. Trimming at V came to 2 bases and at J to 4 bases, leaving 6 bases not matched to a gene. Germline-derived CDR1 and CDR2 are SGHVS and FQNEAQ. CDR3 length: 15 amino acids. The DNA for the CDR3 is TGTGCCAGCAGCTTACGGGCTAGCGGCTCAGATACGCAGTATTTT. Its protein is CASSLRASGSDTQYF.

The chain employs TRBV7-9 and TRBJ2-6, with no clear D. CDR1 is SEHNR and CDR2 is FQNEAQ in the germline V gene (reference sequence). This CDR3 is built from 13 residues. The V end was cut by 11 bases, the J end by 0 bases, with 8 bases between. CDR3 DNA sequence: TGTGCCCCTTCTGCCTCTGGGGCCAACGTCCTGACTTTC. Translating it yields CAPSASGANVLTF. Variable domain in full (rest from reference TRBV7-9 and TRBJ2-6): DTGVSQNPRHKITKRGQNVTFRCDPISEHNRLYWYRQTLGQGPEFLTYFQNEAQLEKSRLLSDRFSAERPKGSFSTLEIQRTEQGDSAMYLCAPSASGANVLTFGAGSRLTVL.

V and J are TRBV3-1 (or the pseudogene TRBV3-2) and TRBJ2-2, with 8 bases identical to TRBD2. V dropped 1 base and J dropped 6; count of bases not matched to a gene: 1. This CDR3 spans 14 amino acids. Germline-derived CDR1 and CDR2 are LGHDT and YNNKEL (reference sequence). The DNA of the CDR3 is TGTGCCAGCAGCCAAGCGGGGGGGGCCGGGGAGCTGTTTTTT. It encodes CASSQAGGAGELFF.

Judged by abundance, this clone is large (0.1 to 1%). The V and J genes are TRBV6-6 and TRBJ1-6; D possibly corresponds to TRBD1 (5 bases). CDR1 and CDR2 from the germline V gene are MNHNY and SVGAGI (reference sequence). The CDR3 sequence is 13 residues long. The V and J ends lost 6 bases and 7 bases respectively, with 10 bases between them. This CDR3 reads CASRPSGNSPLHF. In nucleotides, the CDR3 is TGTGCCAGCAGACCCTCAGGGAATTCACCCCTCCACTTT.

This chain joins TRBV5-5 and TRBJ1-4, with a possible D match to TRBD1 (5 bases). This CDR3 is 14 amino acids long. Trimming cost V 5 bases and J 10 bases, with 18 bases left between them. Germline values: CDR1 SGHKS, CDR2 YYEKEE (reference sequence). The CDR3 loop is CASRPGTSSRKLFF. CDR3 bases: TGTGCCAGCAGGCCCGGGACCTCGTCCCGAAAACTGTTTTTT.

This rearrangement joins TRBV6-1 to TRBJ2-7; D is undetermined. V was trimmed by 7 bases and J by 6 bases, leaving 13 bases between them. The CDR3 covers 12 residues. Germline CDR1 MNHNS, CDR2 SASEGT. The CDR3 DNA reads as TGTGCCAGCACGCAGACTTTCTCCGAGCAGTACTTC. Protein product: CASTQTFSEQYF.

The genes are TRBV11-1 and TRBJ2-1; D call uncertain. Germline CDR1 is SGHAT and CDR2 is FQDESV (reference sequence). V was clipped by 0 bases and J by 7 bases, with 10 bases between them. This CDR3 is 14 amino acids long. CDR3 protein: CASSLAWSLNEQFF. The CDR3, as DNA: TGTGCCAGCAGCTTAGCGTGGTCGTTAAATGAGCAGTTCTTC. Filled out from reference TRBV11-1 and TRBJ2-1, the complete variable domain reads EAEVAQSPRYKITEKSQAVAFWCDPISGHATLYWYRQILGQGPELLVQFQDESVVDDSQLPKDRFSAERLKGVDSTLKIQPAELGDSAMYLCASSLAWSLNEQFFGPGTRLTVL.

This chain joins TRBV20-1 and TRBJ1-1; D unresolved. Germline V CDR1 and CDR2: DFQATT, SNEGSKA (reference sequence). The ends were cut back, 1 base at V and 5 bases at J, with 5 bases in the middle. CDR3 size: 11 residues. The CDR3 loop is CSARGGTEAFF. CDR3 DNA: TGCAGTGCTAGAGGCGGGACTGAAGCTTTCTTT.

The DNA for the CDR3 is TGTGCCATCAGTGAGTTCCTAGCGGGAAGTGCGAACACCGGGGAGCTGTTTTTT. Residues: CAISEFLAGSANTGELFF. V gene TRBV10-3 combines with J gene TRBJ2-2; the match to TRBD2 covers 9 bases. Per germline, CDR1 ENHRY and CDR2 SYGVKD. V shed 1 base, J shed 0 bases, and the junction held 6 bases outside the gene matches. The length of the CDR3 is 18 residues.

The rearrangement joins TRBV2 to TRBJ1-5; D gene uncertain. CDR1 is SNHLY, CDR2 FYNNEI, per germline. The CDR3 spans 15 residues. V lost 4 bases and J lost 3, with 13 bases in between. The CDR3 protein is CASSVGQANNQPQHF. CDR3 DNA sequence: TGTGCCAGCAGTGTTGGGCAGGCCAACAATCAGCCCCAGCATTTT.

The chain links TRBV5-1 to TRBJ1-6; TRBD1 agrees at 9 bases. With V trimmed by 4 bases and J by 10 bases, 6 bases remained unmatched. The germline V gene encodes CDR1 SGHRS and CDR2 YFSETQ. CDR3 length: 14 amino acids. CDR3 nucleotide sequence: TGCGCCAGCAGCGAACGGACAGGGGCATCACCCCTCCACTTT. It codes for CASSERTGASPLHF.

V gene TRBV28 combines with J gene TRBJ1-2; D may be TRBD1 (6 bases). CDR1 MDHEN and CDR2 SYDVKM come from the germline V gene. This CDR3 has 13 amino acids. V was trimmed by 6 bases and J by 7 bases, leaving 15 bases between them. Written as DNA, the CDR3 is TGTGCCAGCAGCAAGGGGAGGGGGTCTGGCTACACCTTC. Its protein is CASSKGRGSGYTF.

This chain joins TRBV5-4 and TRBJ2-1; TRBD1 agrees at 9 bases. CDR1 and CDR2 (germline): SGHNT, YYREEE (reference sequence). This CDR3 region has 14 residues. With 7 bases clipped from V and 10 bases from J, the junction kept 12 bases outside the gene matches. The CDR3 loop reads CASLRDRAFWEQFF. The CDR3, as DNA: TGTGCCAGCTTGCGGGACAGGGCATTTTGGGAGCAGTTCTTC.

The rearrangement uses TRBV29-1 and TRBJ2-3; D is unresolved. Germline V gives CDR1 SQVTM, CDR2 ANQGSEA. The V end lost 3 bases, the J end lost 1 base, and 11 bases lay between the germline ends. There are 14 residues in the CDR3. The CDR3 coding sequence is TGCAGCGTTGAGGGTGGGCATGGCACAGATACGCAGTATTTT. It yields the protein CSVEGGHGTDTQYF.

The chain links TRBV27 to TRBJ1-2, with 10 bases aligning to TRBD1. The CDR3 has 16 residues. The V gene end was trimmed by 0 bases and the J gene end by 8 bases; junction bases not matched to a gene: 9. In germline, CDR1 is MNHEY, CDR2 SMNVEV (reference sequence). Written as DNA, the CDR3 is TGTGCCAGCAGTTTATCCCCGACAGGGGGCGCTTGGGGCTACACCTTC. Its translation is CASSLSPTGGAWGYTF.

The rearrangement links TRBV5-1 to TRBJ2-5; TRBD1 is a possible D gene (6 bases). This CDR3 is built from 13 residues. Germline V gene sequence: CDR1 SGHRS, CDR2 YFSETQ. Trimming pared 4 bases from V and 0 bases from J, leaving 7 bases between. The CDR3 bases are TGCGCCAGCAGCCGGGACAACCAAGAGACCCAGTACTTC. Translated: CASSRDNQETQYF. The full variable domain, completed using reference TRBV5-1 and TRBJ2-5, is KAGVTQTPRYLIKTRGQQVTLSCSPISGHRSVSWYQQTPGQGLQFLFEYFSETQRNKGNFPGRFSGRQFSNSRSEMNVSTLELGDSALYLCASSRDNQETQYFGPGTRLLVL.

This clone is labeled large (0.1 to 1%). The J gene is TRBJ1-5, the V gene TRBV29-1; the match to TRBD1 covers 7 bases. CDR1 and CDR2 from the germline V gene are SQVTM and ANQGSEA. This CDR3 region has 13 residues. The V gene end was trimmed by 4 bases and the J gene end by 5 bases; junction bases not matched to a gene: 5. In DNA, the CDR3 is TGCAGCGTTGGGGACAGTGCGTATCAGCCCCAGCATTTT. It yields the protein CSVGDSAYQPQHF. The entire variable domain, with the rest obtained from reference TRBV29-1 and TRBJ1-5, is as follows: SAVISQKPSRDICQRGTSLTIQCQVDSQVTMMFWYRQQPGQSLTLIATANQGSEATYESGFVIDKFPISRPNLTFSTLTVSNMSPEDSSIYLCSVGDSAYQPQHFGDGTRLSIL.